This TCR beta chain was recovered during a study of T cell responses to AZD1222 COVID-19 vaccine. Study-wide context: The study pooled second doses at about 4 or about 12 weeks.

The table came from immunoSEQ multiplex PCR; TCRdb's copy has only in-frame clones and leaves some out. The sample has more than 60,000 clones, about nine tenths seen once. Study outcomes and limitations: In a largely white British group with more females than males, clonal diversity was possibly underestimated. Spike-specific TCR breadth rose after two AZD1222 doses, and depth rose as well. Among spike-specific TCRs, nearly half reportedly target unmutated variant regions.

Comments on this clone: Its antigen is undetermined.

Losses at the gene ends were 1 base for V and 9 bases for J; bases not matched to a gene: 18. Germline CDR1 is LGHNT and CDR2 is FRNRAP. The CDR3 runs to 18 residues. The TCR comes from an adult in good health. Sample: peripheral blood, taken on day 0 of AZD1222 vaccination. The rearrangement joins TRBV12-5 to TRBJ1-5; 7 bases map to TRBD1. Here the CDR3 reads CASGLDEGRGPGELPQHF. The CDR3 DNA is TGTGCTAGTGGTTTGGACGAGGGAAGGGGGCCGGGCGAGTTGCCCCAGCATTTT.